A single sample gave rise to the 14 T cell receptor beta chains below, sequenced in a study of cytomegalovirus exposure and HLA in healthy donors. PCR employed 60 Vbeta and 13 Jbeta primers. Generated by immunoSEQ multiplex PCR, the TCRdb table keeps only in-frame clones and is missing some. The sample shows approximately 120,000 clones, 77% of them seen only once. Sequenced: PBMCs. The receptors here all came from a woman between 35 and 50 years old in good health and CMV-seropositive.

This clone appeared a single time. The chain has TRBV5-4 and TRBJ2-3, with 9 positions matching TRBD2. This CDR3 spans 17 amino acids. Germline V gives CDR1 SGHNT, CDR2 YYREEE (reference sequence). V was clipped by 2 bases and J by 0 bases; unmatched bases: 7. This CDR3 is CASSFPTSGLSTDTQYF. The CDR3 DNA reads as TGTGCCAGCAGCTTCCCGACTAGCGGACTTAGCACAGATACGCAGTATTTT.

The chain links TRBV9 to TRBJ2-3; TRBD2 might be the D (5 bases). CDR1 is SGDLS and CDR2 is YYNGEE in the germline V gene. Trimming removed 0 bases from V and 3 bases from J, with 11 bases in between. The CDR3 covers 15 residues. The CDR3 sequence: CASSVAGENTDTQYF. The CDR3 nucleotides are TGTGCCAGCAGCGTAGCTGGGGAGAATACAGATACGCAGTATTTT.

The chain's CDR3 is CAISPGQGYNEQFF. DNA of the CDR3: TGTGCCATCAGTCCGGGACAGGGATACAATGAGCAGTTCTTC. The chain uses TRBV10-3 and TRBJ2-1, with TRBD1 identical over 9 bases. Germline lookup yields CDR1 ENHRY and CDR2 SYGVKD. With V trimmed by 5 bases and J by 4 bases, 3 bases remained unmatched. The CDR3 is 14 amino acids.

This clone counts as medium-sized. The chain combines TRBV6-5 with TRBJ1-4; 7 bases agree with TRBD1. Germline V lookup: CDR1 MNHEY, CDR2 SVGAGI. The CDR3 contains 14 residues. V was clipped by 1 base and J by 5 bases; unmatched bases: 1. CDR3 sequence (DNA): TGTGCCAGCAGTTACTTGGGACAGAATGAAAAACTGTTTTTT. Protein sequence: CASSYLGQNEKLFF.

The V gene is TRBV10-3, the J gene TRBJ2-7; D perhaps matches TRBD2 (5 bases). With 0 bases removed from V and 5 bases from J, the gap between germline ends came to 14 bases. This CDR3 contains 15 residues. Germline V CDR1 and CDR2: ENHRY, SYGVKD. CDR3 loop: CAISESASFTHEQYF. CDR3 DNA sequence: TGTGCCATCAGTGAGTCGGCTAGCTTTACCCACGAGCAGTACTTC.

The chain has TRBV5-1 and TRBJ1-4; 8 bases agree with TRBD1. V lost 5 bases and J lost 4; bases outside the gene matches: 7. CDR3 length: 15 amino acids. Germline CDR1 SGHRS, CDR2 YFSETQ. The CDR3 coding sequence is TGCGCCAGCAGGACCGAGACAGGGGTTAATGAAAAACTGTTTTTT. Residues: CASRTETGVNEKLFF.

The chain has TRBV4-1 and TRBJ1-5; no reliable D call. V lost 1 base, J lost 2 bases, and 9 bases lay in between. The V gene's germline CDR1 is MGHRA and CDR2 YSYEKL. This CDR3 comprises 15 residues. The CDR3 here is CASSQVSFRNQPQHF. The DNA for the CDR3 is TGCGCCAGCAGCCAAGTATCTTTCCGCAATCAGCCCCAGCATTTT.

The CDR3 region is CASSTFNGYTF. For the CDR3, the DNA is TGTGCCAGTAGTACCTTTAATGGCTACACCTTC. This chain connects TRBV19 to TRBJ1-2, with D unresolved. Germline V lookup: CDR1 LNHDA, CDR2 SQIVND (reference sequence). This CDR3 has 11 amino acids. Trimming removed 4 bases from V and 6 bases from J, with 6 bases in between.

V and J are TRBV11-2 and TRBJ2-7; 8 positions agree with TRBD1. Germline V gives CDR1 SGHAT, CDR2 FQNNGV. V lost 3 bases, J lost 3 bases, and 1 base stayed unmatched. The CDR3 totals 13 residues. The CDR3 DNA reads TGTGCCAGCAGCTTGGGGACAGGCTACGAGCAGTACTTC. This encodes CASSLGTGYEQYF.

This clone was counted once. The chain is built from TRBV5-8 and TRBJ2-2, with TRBD2 matching 7 bases. The CDR3 has 15 amino acids. From germline, CDR1 is SGHTS and CDR2 YDEGEE. The junction had 7 bases not matched to a gene; V was cut back by 2 bases and J by 6 bases. CDR3 loop: CASSLGLAGAGELFF. The CDR3 coding sequence is TGTGCCAGCAGCTTAGGGCTCGCGGGGGCCGGGGAGCTGTTTTTT.

A few counts support this clone. The chain recombines TRBV19 with TRBJ2-4; maybe TRBD1 (6 bases). Looked up from germline, CDR1 is LNHDA and CDR2 is SQIVND (reference sequence). CDR3 length: 15 amino acids. Trimming stripped 0 bases from V and 3 bases from J, with 9 bases between. The CDR3 DNA sequence: TGTGCCAGTAGTATAGATGGGGACAACAAAAACATTCAGTACTTC. Translation: CASSIDGDNKNIQYF.

The chain recombines TRBV4-1 with TRBJ2-7; D not resolved. From germline, CDR1 is MGHRA and CDR2 YSYEKL. Trimming removed 0 bases from V and 2 bases from J, with 8 bases in between. This CDR3 spans 14 amino acids. The CDR3 DNA follows: TGCGCCAGCAGCCAAGAGCAACAGACCTACGAGCAGTACTTC. It is translated as CASSQEQQTYEQYF.

The chain recombines TRBV5-1 with TRBJ2-1; 10 bases line up with TRBD2. Germline values: CDR1 SGHRS, CDR2 YFSETQ. The V segment lost 6 bases and the J segment 8 bases; nucleotides outside the gene matches: 8. The CDR3 has 14 residues. DNA of the CDR3: TGCGCCAGCAAGCACTCAGCGGGAGGGGATGAGCAGTTCTTC. This gives the protein CASKHSAGGDEQFF. Combining the CDR3 with reference TRBV5-1 and TRBJ2-1 gives the whole variable domain KAGVTQTPRYLIKTRGQQVTLSCSPISGHRSVSWYQQTPGQGLQFLFEYFSETQRNKGNFPGRFSGRQFSNSRSEMNVSTLELGDSALYLCASKHSAGGDEQFFGPGTRLTVL.

The chain carries TRBV6-1 and TRBJ2-7, with D unclear. CDR1 and CDR2 from the germline V gene are MNHNS and SASEGT. The CDR3 sequence is 13 residues long. The V end was cut by 6 bases, the J end by 1 base, with 10 bases between. The DNA of the CDR3 is TGTGCCAGCAGGGAGACGGCGTCCTACGAGCAGTACTTC. As protein: CASRETASYEQYF.